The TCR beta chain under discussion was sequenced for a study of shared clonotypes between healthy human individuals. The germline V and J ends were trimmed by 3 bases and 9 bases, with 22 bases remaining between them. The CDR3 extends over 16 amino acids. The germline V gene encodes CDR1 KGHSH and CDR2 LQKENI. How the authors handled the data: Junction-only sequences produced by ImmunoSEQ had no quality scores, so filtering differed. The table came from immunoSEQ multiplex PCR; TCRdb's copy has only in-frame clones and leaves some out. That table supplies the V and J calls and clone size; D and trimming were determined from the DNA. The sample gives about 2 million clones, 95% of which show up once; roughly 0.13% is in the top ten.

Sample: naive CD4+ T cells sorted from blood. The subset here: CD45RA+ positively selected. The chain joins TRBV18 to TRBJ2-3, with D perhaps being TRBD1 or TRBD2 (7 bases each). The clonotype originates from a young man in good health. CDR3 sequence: CASSPLDRRLGGTQYF. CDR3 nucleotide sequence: TGTGCCAGCTCACCCCTGGACAGGCGGCTGGGAGGGACGCAGTATTTT.